The rows below give T cell receptor beta chains drawn from one sample of a study of blood T cell repertoires in COVID-19. This table comes from immunoSEQ multiplex PCR, and its TCRdb copy is limited to in-frame clones, with some not included. The table lists more than 110,000 clones, around 73% of them singletons. Sequenced input: peripheral blood. These receptors all come from a woman aged 50 to 60 with active or convalescent COVID-19. Both conserved end residues are part of each CDR3. The D gene is left open where the match is weak. Where a row states a size, it is once, few, many or the class of an expanded clone; other rows omit it.

14	TRBV29-1	TRBJ1-1	-	TRBD1	CSVRLGQGGTEAFF	TGCAGCGTCCGCCTGGGACAGGGGGGGACTGAAGCTTTCTTT
16	TRBV29-1	TRBJ2-3	-	-	CSVFLTAVTSTDTQYF	TGCAGCGTTTTCCTGACAGCCGTAACTAGCACAGATACGCAGTATTTT
14	TRBV29-1	TRBJ1-4	-	-	CSVEVGPGNEKLFF	TGCAGCGTTGAGGTGGGGCCGGGTAATGAAAAACTGTTTTTT
13	TRBV30	TRBJ1-1	-	-	CAWSGEVNTEAFF	TGTGCCTGGAGTGGGGAGGTGAACACTGAAGCTTTCTTT
19	TRBV9	TRBJ2-3	-	-	CASSPGGGIGRGVPDTQYF	TGTGCCAGCAGCCCCGGAGGTGGGATAGGGAGGGGGGTCCCAGATACGCAGTATTTT
13	TRBV2	TRBJ2-5	once	-	CASKLGQQETQYF	TGTGCCAGCAAGCTTGGACAGCAAGAGACCCAGTACTTC
14	TRBV20-1	TRBJ1-6	-	TRBD1	CSASRQGVNSPLHF	TGCAGTGCTAGTAGACAGGGCGTAAATTCACCCCTCCACTTT
13	TRBV7-9	TRBJ1-4	-	-	CASSLREAGKLFF	TGTGCCAGCAGCTTACGGGAAGCTGGAAAACTGTTTTTT
13	TRBV6-4	TRBJ2-2	once	-	CASSERFDGELFF	TGTGCCAGCAGTGAACGGTTTGACGGGGAGCTGTTTTTT
14	TRBV6-2/TRBV6-3	TRBJ2-1	-	TRBD2	CASSYSFSGNEQFF	TGTGCCAGCAGTTACTCATTTAGCGGGAATGAGCAGTTCTTC
14	TRBV7-9	TRBJ1-3	few	-	CASSLGGDRNTIYF	TGTGCCAGCAGCTTAGGTGGGGACAGAAACACCATATATTTT
17	TRBV19	TRBJ1-5	-	TRBD1	CASSIRGQGSSNQPQHF	TGTGCCAGTAGTATCAGGGGACAGGGTAGTAGCAATCAGCCCCAGCATTTT
14	TRBV5-5	TRBJ2-7	few	-	CASSRQAASYEQYF	TGTGCCAGCAGCAGACAGGCCGCTTCCTACGAGCAGTACTTC
16	TRBV5-1	TRBJ2-7	-	TRBD2	CASRSGLAGGPYEQYF	TGCGCCAGCAGGTCCGGTTTAGCGGGAGGGCCCTACGAGCAGTACTTC
13	TRBV29-1	TRBJ1-1	-	TRBD1	CSAATGGNTEAFF	TGCAGCGCCGCGACAGGGGGGAACACTGAAGCTTTCTTT
14	TRBV14	TRBJ1-2	-	TRBD1	CASPGQDSNYGYTF	TGTGCCAGTCCGGGACAGGATTCAAACTATGGCTACACCTTC
17	TRBV14	TRBJ1-6	-	-	CASSQGQGGSYNSPLHF	TGTGCCAGCAGCCAAGGCCAGGGAGGCTCCTATAATTCACCCCTCCACTTT
13	TRBV7-9	TRBJ2-7	-	-	CASSPPHTYEQYF	TGTGCCAGCAGCCCCCCCCACACCTACGAGCAGTACTTC
18	TRBV23-1	TRBJ1-2	-	-	CASSQSGTGPPFNYGYTF	TGCGCCAGCAGTCAATCCGGAACAGGCCCCCCCTTTAACTATGGCTACACCTTC
12	TRBV30	TRBJ1-2	once	TRBD1	CAWRDRGQGYTF	TGTGCCTGGAGGGACAGGGGGCAGGGCTACACCTTC
14	TRBV6-5	TRBJ1-6	-	-	CASSAGLPNSPLHF	TGTGCCAGCAGCGCAGGTTTACCAAATTCACCCCTCCACTTT
15	TRBV6-5	TRBJ2-3	-	TRBD1	CASTKLGQRTDTQYF	TGTGCCAGCACCAAGTTGGGACAGCGCACAGATACGCAGTATTTT
15	TRBV3-1/TRBV3-2	TRBJ1-2	-	TRBD1	CASSLNRGQGYGYTF	TGTGCCAGCAGCCTAAACCGGGGACAGGGTTATGGCTACACCTTC
16	TRBV28	TRBJ2-7	-	TRBD1	CASSLYKGQGSGEQYF	TGTGCCAGCAGTTTATACAAGGGACAGGGGTCGGGGGAGCAGTACTTC
12	TRBV6-6	TRBJ1-1	-	-	CASSFPGEKAFF	TGTGCCAGCAGTTTTCCCGGTGAGAAAGCTTTCTTT
19	TRBV28	TRBJ1-5	-	TRBD1	CASSFRSGQGAMGNQPQHF	TGTGCCAGCAGTTTCAGATCGGGACAGGGGGCTATGGGGAATCAGCCCCAGCATTTT
18	TRBV7-2	TRBJ2-3	-	TRBD2	CASSLVILAGGQRDTQYF	TGTGCCAGCAGCTTAGTAATCCTAGCGGGGGGGCAGCGGGATACGCAGTATTTT
15	TRBV19	TRBJ2-5	-	TRBD1	CASSIGTGARETQYF	TGTGCCAGTAGTATAGGAACAGGGGCACGGGAGACCCAGTACTTC
14	TRBV30	TRBJ1-3	-	TRBD1	CAWYGQDSGNTIYF	TGTGCCTGGTATGGACAGGACTCTGGAAACACCATATATTTT
13	TRBV6-2/TRBV6-3	TRBJ2-5	-	-	CASSYGSEETQYF	TGTGCCAGCAGTTACGGCTCAGAAGAGACCCAGTACTTC
12	TRBV18	TRBJ1-1	-	TRBD1	CASSRDRDEAFF	TGTGCCAGCTCACGCGACAGGGATGAAGCTTTCTTT
16	TRBV24-1	TRBJ1-1	-	-	CATSDKAGVGAAEAFF	TGTGCCACCAGTGATAAAGCGGGGGTGGGGGCCGCTGAAGCTTTCTTT
16	TRBV3-1/TRBV3-2	TRBJ2-1	few	TRBD2	CASSHQSSGIGNEQFF	TGTGCCAGCAGCCATCAATCCAGCGGGATTGGTAATGAGCAGTTCTTC
15	TRBV7-2	TRBJ1-2	few	-	CASSLGQAANYGYTF	TGTGCCAGCAGCTTAGGACAGGCCGCTAACTATGGCTACACCTTC
13	TRBV28	TRBJ1-2	-	-	CASSFRGWVGYTF	TGTGCCAGCAGTTTTAGGGGTTGGGTTGGCTACACCTTC
14	TRBV7-2	TRBJ1-6	-	-	CASSPQGSASPLHF	TGTGCCAGCAGCCCACAGGGTTCTGCATCACCCCTCCACTTT
15	TRBV11-2	TRBJ2-7	-	TRBD1	CASSFSGTGHYEQYF	TGTGCCAGCAGCTTTTCGGGGACAGGGCACTACGAGCAGTACTTC
13	TRBV7-2	TRBJ2-2	-	-	CASSLVATGELFF	TGTGCCAGCAGCTTAGTGGCCACCGGGGAGCTGTTTTTT
15	TRBV11-2	TRBJ2-1	-	TRBD2	CASSSGLASHNEQFF	TGTGCCAGCAGCTCGGGACTAGCATCTCACAATGAGCAGTTCTTC
13	TRBV5-1	TRBJ1-2	-	-	CASSPRRGDGYTF	TGCGCCAGCAGCCCCCGGAGGGGCGATGGCTACACCTTC
15	TRBV28	TRBJ1-6	-	-	CASTVPGTPNSPLHF	TGTGCCAGCACAGTTCCCGGGACTCCAAATTCACCCCTCCACTTT
16	TRBV15	TRBJ2-3	-	TRBD1	CATSRQDRVGPDTQYF	TGTGCCACCAGCAGGCAGGACAGGGTGGGTCCAGATACGCAGTATTTT
16	TRBV9	TRBJ2-3	-	-	CASSVGPGESTDTQYF	TGTGCCAGCAGCGTAGGGCCGGGGGAGAGCACAGATACGCAGTATTTT
15	TRBV27	TRBJ1-3	-	TRBD1	CASSRTGPDGNTIYF	TGTGCCAGCAGCCGGACAGGGCCGGACGGAAACACCATATATTTT
14	TRBV6-6	TRBJ1-2	-	TRBD1	CASSFGQGGSGYTF	TGTGCCAGCAGTTTTGGACAGGGGGGTTCGGGCTACACCTTC
12	TRBV30	TRBJ1-2	-	-	CAWSVEDYGYTF	TGTGCCTGGAGTGTTGAGGACTATGGCTACACCTTC
14	TRBV2	TRBJ1-2	few	TRBD1	CASRKPGQGYGYTF	TGTGCCAGCAGAAAACCGGGACAGGGCTATGGCTACACCTTC
13	TRBV7-2	TRBJ1-3	-	-	CASTETPGNTIYF	TGTGCCAGCACCGAGACACCCGGAAACACCATATATTTT
16	TRBV3-1/TRBV3-2	TRBJ1-6	-	TRBD1	CASSQIQGWDNSPLHF	TGTGCCAGCAGCCAGATACAGGGGTGGGATAATTCACCCCTCCACTTT